This TCR beta chain was recorded in a study of beta chain features in type 1 diabetes. Trimming left V 3 bases short and J 7 bases short, with 15 bases between. The CDR3 is 13 residues long. Germline-derived CDR1 and CDR2 are GTSNPN and SVGIG (reference sequence). This clone was detected a few times. The antigen is not known. Of the isolated RNA, all was reverse transcribed, and so the sequenced material was expressed TCRB transcripts. Assay used: immunoSEQ multiplex PCR; TCRdb lists only in-frame clones, some missing. The data hold 360,000 or so clones, with 20% observed a single time. Study-wide results and caveats: Possible PCR preference for shorter templates applied equally to patients and controls. Junctions at VDJ sites from type 1 diabetes patients had fewer insertions and more deletions.

The sequencing input was naive CD4+ T cells from blood. J is TRBJ1-2 and V is TRBV30; TRBD1 might be the D (5 bases). The origin of this receptor is a woman aged 18-29 years in good health. CDR3 protein: CAWRAGQGGGYTF. The CDR3 nucleotides read TGTGCCTGGAGGGCCGGTCAGGGTGGTGGCTACACCTTC.